These 24 T cell receptor beta chains were sequenced from one sample in a study of brain metastases from non-small cell lung cancer. Generated by immunoSEQ multiplex PCR, the TCRdb table keeps only in-frame clones and is missing some. The sample lists 3,000 to 3,500 clones, 95% to 96% seen once, with less than 2% in the top ten. Sequenced material: tumor-adjacent normal tissue. The receptor set was obtained from a donor at least 40 years old with non-small cell lung cancer.

The chain carries TRBV18 and TRBJ2-3; D unclear. The ends were cut back, 4 bases at V and 2 bases at J, with 10 bases in the middle. CDR3 size: 14 residues. In germline, CDR1 is KGHSH, CDR2 LQKENI. The CDR3 nucleotides read TGTGCCAGCTCACTACCCATCTCCACAGATACGCAGTATTTT. Residues: CASSLPISTDTQYF.

This clone occurred once. One junction end disagrees with the germline gene, perhaps due to a read error. The CDR3 here is CTSMERTGSYEQYF. In nucleotides, the CDR3 is TGTACCAGTATGGAGAGGACGGGGAGCTACGAGCAGTACTTC. The chain has TRBV19 and TRBJ2-7; possible D gene TRBD2, 5 bases. The germline gives CDR1 LNHDA, CDR2 SQIVND (reference sequence). The CDR3 contains 14 residues.

This chain joins TRBV18 and TRBJ2-7, with 8 bases lining up with TRBD1. CDR1 and CDR2 (germline): KGHSH, LQKENI. The CDR3 covers 13 residues. The ends lost 4 bases at V and 7 bases at J; junction bases unmatched: 6. The CDR3 nucleotides read TGTGCCAGCTCACAGGGACAGGTTCGGGAGCAGTACTTC. Protein product: CASSQGQVREQYF.

The rearrangement uses TRBV6-6 and TRBJ2-7; no firm D call. CDR3 length: 14 residues. Germline V gene data show CDR1 as MNHNY and CDR2 as SVGAGI (reference sequence). V was pared by 4 bases and J by 3 bases, with 13 bases between. The CDR3 here is CASSSYDNFYEQYF. The CDR3 nucleotides are TGTGCCAGCAGTTCCTACGACAATTTCTACGAGCAGTACTTC.

V and J are TRBV4-2 and TRBJ2-7; 8 nucleotides align to TRBD1. V dropped 1 base and J dropped 0; count of bases not matched to a gene: 5. The CDR3 is 16 amino acids. From germline, CDR1 is LGHNA and CDR2 YNFKEQ. The CDR3 here is CASSQAQGQVSYEQYF. As DNA, the CDR3 is TGTGCCAGCAGCCAAGCACAGGGACAGGTCTCCTACGAGCAGTACTTC.

This chain connects TRBV7-6 to TRBJ2-1; 9 nucleotides agree with TRBD2. The CDR3 spans 16 residues. J was trimmed by 9 bases and V by 0 bases; bases with no gene match: 9. The germline gives CDR1 SGHVS, CDR2 FNYEAQ. CDR3 sequence (DNA): TGTGCCAGCAGCTTAGCGGCTAGCGGGGCCCGAGCTGAGCAGTTCTTC. Its translation: CASSLAASGARAEQFF.

The chain couples TRBV27 to TRBJ2-2; no firm D call. Germline CDR1 MNHEY, CDR2 SMNVEV (reference sequence). V lost 5 bases and J lost 3, with 7 bases in between. This CDR3 is built from 13 residues. Here the CDR3 reads CASSQGHTGELFF. CDR3 coding DNA: TGTGCCAGCAGTCAAGGGCACACCGGGGAGCTGTTTTTT.

The rearrangement links TRBV29-1 to TRBJ1-1; 10 bases match TRBD1. V dropped 5 bases and J dropped 1; count of bases not matched to a gene: 4. This CDR3 spans 14 amino acids. Germline V gene sequence: CDR1 SQVTM, CDR2 ANQGSEA. The CDR3 DNA sequence: TGCAGCGTTCAGGGGACAGGGGCGAACACTGAAGCTTTCTTT. Residues: CSVQGTGANTEAFF. Based on the CDR3 plus reference TRBV29-1 and TRBJ1-1, the full variable domain is SAVISQKPSRDICQRGTSLTIQCQVDSQVTMMFWYRQQPGQSLTLIATANQGSEATYESGFVIDKFPISRPNLTFSTLTVSNMSPEDSSIYLCSVQGTGANTEAFFGQGTRLTVV.

This chain joins TRBV7-8 and TRBJ1-1, with 12 positions matching TRBD1. CDR1 and CDR2 (germline): SGHVS, FQNEAQ. This CDR3 has 17 residues. The J segment lost 0 bases and the V segment lost 3 bases, leaving 5 bases of the junction unmatched. The CDR3 sequence: CASSLGTGGVLNTEAFF. CDR3 bases: TGTGCCAGCAGCTTGGGGACAGGGGGCGTATTGAACACTGAAGCTTTCTTT.

The J gene is TRBJ2-3, the V gene TRBV4-2, with D perhaps TRBD1 (5 bases). The CDR3 sequence is 16 residues long. Per the germline V gene, CDR1 is LGHNA and CDR2 is YNFKEQ. The V and J ends lost 0 bases and 0 bases respectively, with 10 bases between them. The CDR3 DNA reads TGTGCCAGCAGCCAAGATCTGGGGCCGAGCACAGATACGCAGTATTTT. It yields the protein CASSQDLGPSTDTQYF.

The chain recombines TRBV7-9 with TRBJ2-7, with D unclear. The germline gives CDR1 SEHNR, CDR2 FQNEAQ (reference sequence). This CDR3 spans 12 amino acids. V was pared by 4 bases and J by 3 bases, with 7 bases between. This CDR3 is CASSSQNYEQYF. The CDR3 DNA sequence: TGTGCCAGCAGCTCCCAGAACTACGAGCAGTACTTC.

The rearrangement joins TRBV2 to TRBJ2-1; the D gene is possibly TRBD2 (6 bases). The CDR3 extends over 16 amino acids. Germline V gives CDR1 SNHLY, CDR2 FYNNEI. The ends were cut back, 5 bases at V and 3 bases at J, with 17 bases in the middle. The CDR3, as DNA: TGTGCCAGCAGTTTTGAAGGGCGGGGAGTCTACAATGAGCAGTTCTTC. Encoded protein: CASSFEGRGVYNEQFF.

The chain uses TRBV7-2 and TRBJ1-2; 7 bases line up with TRBD1. CDR1 and CDR2 from the germline V gene are SGHTA and FQGNSA. The junction had 6 bases not matched to a gene; V was cut back by 5 bases and J by 3 bases. There are 14 residues in the CDR3. CDR3 bases: TGTGCCAGCAGCAGGGACAGCCGGGACTATGGCTACACCTTC. Its protein is CASSRDSRDYGYTF.

The rearrangement uses TRBV5-6 and TRBJ2-3, with a weak D call TRBD2 (7 bases). V was shortened by 6 bases and J by 10 bases, with 27 bases between the two germline ends. The germline gives CDR1 SGHDT, CDR2 YYEEEE. The CDR3 sequence is 16 residues long. The CDR3 here is CASTLGSGGGRVPQYF. The CDR3 DNA sequence: TGTGCCAGCACCCTTGGGAGCGGAGGGGGGAGGGTGCCGCAGTATTTT. The full variable domain, rest sourced from reference TRBV5-6 and TRBJ2-3, is DAGVTQSPTHLIKTRGQQVTLRCSPKSGHDTVSWYQQALGQGPQFIFQYYEEEERQRGNFPDRFSGHQFPNYSSELNVNALLLGDSALYLCASTLGSGGGRVPQYFGPGTRLTVL.

This clone was seen just once. This rearrangement joins TRBV7-9 to TRBJ1-3; weak D call: TRBD1 (5 bases). The CDR3 has 15 amino acids. The V and J ends lost 5 bases and 2 bases respectively, with 13 bases between them. Per germline, CDR1 SEHNR and CDR2 FQNEAQ (reference sequence). The CDR3 region is CASSPSGGAGNTIYF. CDR3 bases: TGTGCCAGCAGCCCCTCCGGGGGGGCTGGAAACACCATATATTTT.

The J gene is TRBJ2-2, the V gene TRBV21-1. TRBV21-1 is a pseudogene locus. This CDR3 has 19 residues. In nucleotides, the CDR3 is TGTGCCAGCAGCAAAGGAGGGGCCAGACAAGGCACGAGGTCCGGGGAGCTGTTTTTT. Protein product: CASSKGGARQGTRSGELFF.

The V and J genes are TRBV6-5 and TRBJ2-3, with 8 bases matching TRBD2. Trimming at V came to 6 bases and at J to 1 base, leaving 6 bases not matched to a gene. Per the germline V gene, CDR1 is MNHEY and CDR2 is SVGAGI. The CDR3 extends over 15 amino acids. The CDR3 bases are TGTGCCAGCAGCGGGGGGGCGGTCGGCACAGATACGCAGTATTTT. Translating gives CASSGGAVGTDTQYF.

The genes are TRBV7-9 and TRBJ2-1; D is uncertain. There are 11 residues in the CDR3. Trimming cost V 10 bases and J 7 bases, with 11 bases left between them. From germline, CDR1 is SEHNR and CDR2 FQNEAQ (reference sequence). The CDR3 region is CATYPLNEQFF. DNA for the CDR3: TGTGCCACCTACCCACTTAATGAGCAGTTCTTC.

The chain joins TRBV7-8 to TRBJ2-6, with D uncertain. This CDR3 comprises 8 residues. V lost 6 bases to trimming and J lost 15 bases, with 3 bases between them. CDR1 and CDR2 from the germline V gene are SGHVS and FQNEAQ. CDR3 nucleotide sequence: TGTGCCAGCAGAGACCTGACTTTC. Its translation: CASRDLTF.

The V gene is TRBV7-6, the J gene TRBJ2-5; no clear D gene. The CDR3 length is 12 residues. V was shortened by 3 bases and J by 5 bases, with 7 bases between the two germline ends. CDR1 is SGHVS and CDR2 is FNYEAQ in the germline V gene. The CDR3 DNA follows: TGTGCCAGCAGCTTTAGTGAGGAGACCCAGTACTTC. Translation: CASSFSEETQYF. Full variable domain (outside the CDR3, taken from reference TRBV7-6 and TRBJ2-5): GAGVSQSPRYKVTKRGQDVALRCDPISGHVSLYWYRQALGQGPEFLTYFNYEAQQDKSGLPNDRFSAERPEGSISTLTIQRTEQRDSAMYRCASSFSEETQYFGPGTRLLVL.

In nucleotides, the CDR3 is TGTGCCAGCAGTGGTATAGCTAACTCACCCCTCCACTTT. Amino acids: CASSGIANSPLHF. V gene TRBV7-9 combines with J gene TRBJ1-6, with D unresolved. The CDR3 loop spans 13 amino acids. Germline-derived CDR1 and CDR2 are SEHNR and FQNEAQ (reference sequence). The V gene lost 6 bases and the J gene lost 10 bases, with 13 bases spanning the gap.

The chain joins TRBV28 to TRBJ1-2; 8 bases are a match to TRBD1. The ends lost 7 bases at V and 8 bases at J; junction bases unmatched: 18. CDR1 is MDHEN, CDR2 SYDVKM, per germline. There are 16 residues in the CDR3. The CDR3 sequence is CASTTPGQGASLGYTF. In nucleotides, the CDR3 is TGTGCCAGCACCACTCCGGGGCAGGGGGCCTCTCTAGGCTACACCTTC.

The chain links TRBV24-1 to TRBJ2-1; D not certain. V lost 9 bases and J lost 5, with 10 bases in between. CDR3 size: 12 residues. Germline assignment: CDR1 KGHDR and CDR2 SFDVKD. The DNA for the CDR3 is TGTGCCACCGCGAGACGTGACAATGAGCAGTTCTTC. Protein product: CATARRDNEQFF.

This clone was picked up one time. Here the CDR3 DNA reads TGTGCCAGCCCTCGATCGGACAAGGAGAACACTGAAGCTTTCTTT. Amino acid sequence: CASPRSDKENTEAFF. The gene calls are TRBV27 and TRBJ1-1; maybe TRBD1 (5 bases). The CDR3 loop spans 15 amino acids. The V gene lost 8 bases and the J gene lost 1 base, with 17 bases spanning the gap. The germline gives CDR1 MNHEY, CDR2 SMNVEV (reference sequence).